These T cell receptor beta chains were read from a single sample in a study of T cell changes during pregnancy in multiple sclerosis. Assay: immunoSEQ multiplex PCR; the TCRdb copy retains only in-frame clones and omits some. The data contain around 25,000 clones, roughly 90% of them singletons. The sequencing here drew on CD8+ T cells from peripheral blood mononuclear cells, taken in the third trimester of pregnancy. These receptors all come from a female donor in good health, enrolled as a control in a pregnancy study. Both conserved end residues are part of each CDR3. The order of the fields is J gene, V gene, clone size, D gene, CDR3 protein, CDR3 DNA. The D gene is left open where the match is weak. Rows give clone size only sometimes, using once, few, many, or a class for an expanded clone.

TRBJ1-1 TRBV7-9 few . CASSPINTEAFF TGTGCCAGCAGTCCTATCAACACTGAAGCTTTCTTT
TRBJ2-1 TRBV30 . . CAWSPQHNEQFF TGTGCCTGGAGTCCACAACACAATGAGCAGTTCTTC
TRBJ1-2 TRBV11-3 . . CASSSQPGAPELWYGYTF TGTGCCAGCAGCTCTCAGCCGGGAGCCCCCGAGTTATGGTATGGCTACACCTTC
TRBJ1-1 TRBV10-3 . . CAISEFRRGLTEAFF TGTGCCATCAGTGAGTTTCGCAGGGGTTTGACTGAAGCTTTCTTT
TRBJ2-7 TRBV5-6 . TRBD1 CASSQDRVYEQYF TGTGCCAGCAGCCAGGACAGGGTCTACGAGCAGTACTTC
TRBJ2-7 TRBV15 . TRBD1 CATSSPRRRQGSWSYEQYF TGTGCCACCAGCAGCCCACGGCGGCGACAGGGTTCTTGGTCCTACGAGCAGTACTTC
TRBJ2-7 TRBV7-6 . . CASSLDVGDKGLGEQYF TGTGCCAGCAGCTTAGATGTGGGCGACAAGGGGTTGGGGGAGCAGTACTTC
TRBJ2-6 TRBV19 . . CASSIYGSGANVLTF TGTGCCAGTAGCATCTATGGCTCTGGGGCCAACGTCCTGACTTTC
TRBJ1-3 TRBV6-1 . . CASSDLSSGNTIYF TGTGCCAGCAGTGATCTTTCCTCTGGAAACACCATATATTTT
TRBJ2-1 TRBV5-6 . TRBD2 CASSLEGLVHPGYYNEQFF TGTGCCAGCAGCTTGGAGGGACTAGTTCACCCGGGGTATTACAATGAGCAGTTCTTC
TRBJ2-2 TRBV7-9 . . CASSSQERPGELFF TGTGCCAGCAGCTCCCAGGAACGCCCCGGGGAGCTGTTTTTT
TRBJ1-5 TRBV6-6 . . CASSNQPQHF TGTGCCTCGAGCAATCAGCCCCAGCATTTT
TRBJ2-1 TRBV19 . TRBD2 CASSLAGGYNEQFF TGTGCCAGTAGTCTAGCGGGAGGTTACAATGAGCAGTTCTTC
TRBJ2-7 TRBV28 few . CASSLRVRDEQYF TGTGCCAGCAGTTTAAGGGTGAGGGACGAGCAGTACTTC
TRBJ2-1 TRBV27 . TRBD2 CASSLYRQRSGRYNEQFF TGTGCCAGCAGTTTATACCGCCAGCGGAGCGGGAGATACAATGAGCAGTTCTTC